This paragraph covers one T cell receptor (beta chain) sequence. This receptor's antigen is unknown. Base qualities are not provided; no much larger clone lies one nucleotide away. Trimming takes 8 bases off V and 5 bases off J; junction bases not matched to a gene: 11. Inclusive of the bounding cysteine and phenylalanine, the CDR3 is 16 residues long. CDR3 DNA only is kept here, 48 bases in frame from base 1. CDR1 and CDR2 are drawn from the germline V gene: MDHEN, SYDVKM. Hyperthyroidism was defined as stable when no progression to ophthalmopathy occurred within 18 months of follow-up. Hyperthyroidism patients were newly diagnosed, with disease duration under 2 months, and aged 18 to 65 years. Patients were excluded if they had other autoimmune diseases, uncontrolled infections, pregnancy or lactation. Diagnosis was based on clinical symptoms, serum thyroxine, TRAb, thyroid ultrasound and orbital computed tomography. Using Ficoll-Paque density gradient centrifugation, PBMCs were isolated from 9.5 to 10 ml of fresh peripheral blood. Total RNA was extracted with Trizol reagent and quality-checked on an Agilent 2100 Bioanalyzer.

For repertoire sequencing, the TCR beta CDR3 regions were amplified from RNA transcripts. A first-round RT-PCR used HTBI primers with the Qiagen OneStep RT-PCR kit, followed by a second-round multiplex PCR, size selection and purification. The libraries underwent paired-end sequencing with 100 bp reads on an Illumina HiSeq2000. Under the source paper's analysis protocol: SOAPnuke was used to process the reads, removing any read that contained adapters or uncalled bases, had a mean Phred below 15, or lacked an exact match to the constant primer or identifier. High-quality paired reads were merged with COPE v1.2.5. Each unique nucleotide sequence was treated as a clonotype, and MiTCR v1.1 was used to align the clonotypes to the IMGT TRB V, D and J references. Analysis was restricted to V-J combinations with a frequency above 0.0001, which covered 99% to 99.2% of repertoires. A TCR clonal expansion and chaos score per V-J combination was defined as the ratio of F50 clonal expansion to chaos observed in the TCRdist matrix. Welch's t-statistics and random forest were used to reduce the features to 10 to 15 V-J combinations, which were then used as input to a naive Bayes classifier. The Morisita-Horn index was used to measure how similar the thyroid and blood repertoires were. TCRdb applied fastp at Q25 and MiXCR to the public reads, then kept only in-frame beta chains. Rows matching on CDR3 protein sequence are summarized as one entry with the most common DNA and genes. TCRdb, rather than the study authors, made the V and J calls. Within this sample are some 350,000 distinct CDR3 sequences, with about 15% of them counted one time only. Approximately 2.4% of the sample is in the top ten clones.

The sample comes from a study of Graves' ophthalmopathy and Graves' hyperthyroidism (dated 2018 in TCRdb). With respect to the entire study: Peripheral blood was collected at initial diagnosis, before any treatment. TCR beta repertoire signatures were used to distinguish Graves' ophthalmopathy from Graves' hyperthyroidism and to predict progression to ophthalmopathy. In total, over 130 blood samples were TCR-sequenced: around 42 ophthalmopathy, around 75 hyperthyroidism and about 17 hyperthyroidism-to-ophthalmopathy patients. To explore V-J signatures that distinguish ophthalmopathy from hyperthyroidism, a discovery set of about a hundred patients was enrolled, made up of around 44 with ophthalmopathy and some 58 with stable hyperthyroidism. For independent validation, a separate cohort was made up of around 18 hyperthyroidism patients plus 17 patients who later progressed from hyperthyroidism to ophthalmopathy. T-cell repertoires of thyroid tissue and blood were compared in about six hyperthyroidism patients. After sampling, hyperthyroidism patients received methimazole starting at 30 mg daily, and ophthalmopathy patients received high-dose intravenous methylprednisolone.

The full study reports these points: In validation, the model predicted ophthalmopathy progression with 70.59% sensitivity and roughly 78% specificity; roughly eleven predicted patients were CT-confirmed with GO in a median of 6.5 months. Sample size was not predetermined statistically, and investigators were not blinded to group allocation. In cross-validation, the 13-signature model distinguished ophthalmopathy from stable hyperthyroidism with less than 90% sensitivity and about 81% specificity, while in the test set the corresponding values were about 80% and 75%. Most of the expanded thyroid clonotypes with a frequency above 0.001 were also detected in blood, and it was suggested that the thyroid immune response may be reflected by blood repertoires.

This chain is built from TRBV28 and TRBJ2-5; 13 of the junction bases match TRBD2. This clonotype originated in an adult woman with stable Graves' hyperthyroidism. The material sequenced was peripheral blood. The CDR3 region has the sequence CASGYPGTSGTETQYF. The nucleotide sequence reads TGTGCCAGCGGCTACCCAGGGACTAGCGGGACGGAGACCCAGTACTTC.